This record covers a single T cell receptor (beta chain). This clone was detected once. What antigen it recognizes has not been identified. Per-base qualities were not stored, and no clone one base away is much larger. This sample was included in a study of blood T cell repertoires in COVID-19 (dated by TCRdb to 2020 to 2021). At the level of the whole study: Samples from collaborators originated in the United States, Italy and Spain and spanned both the acute and convalescent phases of COVID-19. The dataset comprised deeply sampled blood TCRbeta repertoires from subjects exposed to, actively infected with, or recovered from COVID-19. Where available, HLA class I and class II types were taken from metadata supplied by the sample provider and were not determined by assay-based typing. Nearly every sample came with metadata listing a de-identified subject ID, COVID-19 status, age in years and sex. The prospective study material was composed of cDNA or gDNA derived from T cells, B-cell-depleted T cells, or PBMCs. Samples were obtained from the ongoing ImmuneRACE study (first 160 participants) and from some 1,300 subjects provided by 6 global collaborators. The repertoires were released in a freely available public database meant as a resource for research on the immune response to SARS-CoV-2.

Each collaborating institution followed its own protocols to collect whole blood in K2EDTA tubes. Collaborator samples were shipped for TCRbeta analysis as frozen whole blood, isolated PBMCs, or DNA extracted from either sample type. The full study reports these points: Clinical and demographic metadata were provided uncurated, with the amount varying by source and participant.

TCRbeta CDR3 regions were amplified from genomic DNA by means of the immunoSEQ Assay, a bias-controlled multiplex PCR. On the study's bioinformatics: The number of nucleated cells in each sample was estimated from the amplification of reference gene primers within the assay. To quantify the absolute abundance of each unique TCRbeta CDR3 rearrangement, sequence reads were collapsed and filtered. For each sample, productive Simpson clonality was calculated as the square root of Simpson's diversity index across productive rearrangements. TCRdb carries this immuneACCESS record with in-frame sequences only. Its versions omit some clonotypes, under half of them owing to an unresolved V gene in the studies checked, with the rest unexplained. V, J and clone size reflect that table, while D and trimming were determined from the DNA. The sample table shows about 97,000 clones, and around 92% are seen once. About 4% of the sample goes to the ten largest clones.

The TCR was taken from a man between 18 and 29 years old with acute or convalescent COVID-19. Sequencing used peripheral blood.

CDR3 reads: CASSLRPQPTVSTNEKLFF. The nucleotide sequence is given as TGCGCCAGCAGCTTGAGGCCCCAGCCGACTGTTTCAACTAATGAAAAACTGTTTTTT. The rearranged chain carries TRBV5-1 and TRBJ1-4, with the D segment identity uncertain. V and J lose 1 base and 0 bases, and a span of 19 bases separates them. For CDR1 and CDR2, the germline V gene lists SGHRS and YFSETQ. Measured from the cysteine to the phenylalanine, the CDR3 is 19 residues long. The kept DNA is CDR3 alone, 57 bases in frame from the first base.